The rows below give T cell receptor beta chains drawn from one sample of a study of tumor and adjacent non-tumor tissue in lung cancer. MiXCR was run by TCRdb on the multiplex PCR reads, yielding one entry per CDR3 protein. This sample yields about 77,000 distinct CDR3 sequences, of which just over 75% are seen a single time; almost 40% belongs to the top ten. The specimen sequenced was distant non-tumor lung tissue. These TCRs come from a man between 65 and 85 years old with non-small cell lung cancer. Each CDR3 is given with its conserved first and last residue. Fields, in order: CDR3 DNA, CDR3 protein, J gene, D gene, V gene, clone size. A D gene is named only where the DNA matches it firmly. Rows give clone size only sometimes, using once, few, many, or a class for an expanded clone.

CDR3 DNA: TGTGCCAGCCGTTACCGATTAGACAGTGAGCAGTTCTTC
CDR3 protein: CASRYRLDSEQFF
J gene: TRBJ2-1
D gene: NA
V gene: TRBV6-5
clone size: NA

CDR3 DNA: TGTGCCAGCAGATTAGCGGGGGGGGCCAGTGTGCAGTTCTTC
CDR3 protein: CASRLAGGASVQFF
J gene: TRBJ2-1
D gene: TRBD2
V gene: TRBV11-2
clone size: once

CDR3 DNA: TGTGCCAGCAGCTTAGATGCCATGGGGGGAAGGGGTGAGCAGTTCTTC
CDR3 protein: CASSLDAMGGRGEQFF
J gene: TRBJ2-1
D gene: NA
V gene: TRBV11-3
clone size: NA

CDR3 DNA: TGTGCCAGCAGCGTAGATGGCGTGGAGGGCACTTATACGCAGTATTTT
CDR3 protein: CASSVDGVEGTYTQYF
J gene: TRBJ2-3
D gene: NA
V gene: TRBV9
clone size: NA

CDR3 DNA: TGTGCCAGTTCCCCATTGGTCACAGATACGGTAACGCAGTATTTT
CDR3 protein: CASSPLVTDTVTQYF
J gene: TRBJ2-3
D gene: NA
V gene: TRBV19
clone size: few

CDR3 DNA: TGTGCCAGCATCCCTAACCAGGACTACCTCAATGAGCAGTTCTTC
CDR3 protein: CASIPNQDYLNEQFF
J gene: TRBJ2-1
D gene: NA
V gene: TRBV4-2
clone size: few

CDR3 DNA: TGTGCCAAGAGTCGATTCAACGCCGAGACAGGGGGACAAGAGACCCAGTACTTC
CDR3 protein: CAKSRFNAETGGQETQYF
J gene: TRBJ2-5
D gene: TRBD1
V gene: TRBV6-1
clone size: NA

CDR3 DNA: TGCAGCGTTGTTGCTGCATCATCTGAGCAGTACTTC
CDR3 protein: CSVVAASSEQYF
J gene: TRBJ2-7
D gene: NA
V gene: TRBV29-1
clone size: NA

CDR3 DNA: TGCGCCAATAGCCAAGGGAATAGCTACAATGAGCAGTTCTTC
CDR3 protein: CANSQGNSYNEQFF
J gene: TRBJ2-1
D gene: NA
V gene: TRBV4-3
clone size: NA

CDR3 DNA: TGTGCCAGCAGCTTACCAGGAATTCAGAACACCTGGGAGCTGTTTTTT
CDR3 protein: CASSLPGIQNTWELFF
J gene: TRBJ2-2
D gene: NA
V gene: TRBV7-9
clone size: NA

CDR3 DNA: TGTGTCAACAGCGAGTCGTTAGGGGGAAATGAGCAGTTCTTC
CDR3 protein: CVNSESLGGNEQFF
J gene: TRBJ2-1
D gene: NA
V gene: TRBV11-2
clone size: NA

CDR3 DNA: TGTGCCAGCAATTACGACCACTCTGGGACCAACGTCCTGACTTTC
CDR3 protein: CASNYDHSGTNVLTF
J gene: TRBJ2-6
D gene: NA
V gene: TRBV6-5
clone size: NA

CDR3 DNA: TGCAGCGTCGTGACAGGGAATGGTGAAAAACTGTTTTTT
CDR3 protein: CSVVTGNGEKLFF
J gene: TRBJ1-4
D gene: TRBD1
V gene: TRBV29-1
clone size: many

CDR3 DNA: TGTGCCAGCAGCCCCCCAGAGGGGAATTACGCTGAAGCTTTCTTT
CDR3 protein: CASSPPEGNYAEAFF
J gene: TRBJ1-1
D gene: NA
V gene: TRBV11-2
clone size: NA

CDR3 DNA: TGTGCCGGCAGTTACTTGCGGGAGGGGTACCAAGAGATCCAGTACTTC
CDR3 protein: CAGSYLREGYQEIQYF
J gene: TRBJ2-5
D gene: TRBD2
V gene: TRBV6-2/TRBV6-3
clone size: NA